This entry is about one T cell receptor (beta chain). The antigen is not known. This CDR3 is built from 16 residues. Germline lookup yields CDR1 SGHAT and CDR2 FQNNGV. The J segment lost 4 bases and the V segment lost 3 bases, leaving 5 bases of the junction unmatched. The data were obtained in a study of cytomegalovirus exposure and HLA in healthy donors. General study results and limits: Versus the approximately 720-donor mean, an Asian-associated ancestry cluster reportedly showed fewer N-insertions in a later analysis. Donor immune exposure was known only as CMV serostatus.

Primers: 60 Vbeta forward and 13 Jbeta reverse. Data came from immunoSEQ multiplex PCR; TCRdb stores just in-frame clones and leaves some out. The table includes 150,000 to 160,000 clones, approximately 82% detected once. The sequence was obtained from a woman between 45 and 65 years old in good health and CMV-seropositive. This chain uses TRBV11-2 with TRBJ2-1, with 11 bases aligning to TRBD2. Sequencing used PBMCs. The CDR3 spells CASSFLAGGPYNEQFF. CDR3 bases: TGTGCCAGCAGCTTTTTAGCGGGGGGGCCGTACAATGAGCAGTTCTTC.